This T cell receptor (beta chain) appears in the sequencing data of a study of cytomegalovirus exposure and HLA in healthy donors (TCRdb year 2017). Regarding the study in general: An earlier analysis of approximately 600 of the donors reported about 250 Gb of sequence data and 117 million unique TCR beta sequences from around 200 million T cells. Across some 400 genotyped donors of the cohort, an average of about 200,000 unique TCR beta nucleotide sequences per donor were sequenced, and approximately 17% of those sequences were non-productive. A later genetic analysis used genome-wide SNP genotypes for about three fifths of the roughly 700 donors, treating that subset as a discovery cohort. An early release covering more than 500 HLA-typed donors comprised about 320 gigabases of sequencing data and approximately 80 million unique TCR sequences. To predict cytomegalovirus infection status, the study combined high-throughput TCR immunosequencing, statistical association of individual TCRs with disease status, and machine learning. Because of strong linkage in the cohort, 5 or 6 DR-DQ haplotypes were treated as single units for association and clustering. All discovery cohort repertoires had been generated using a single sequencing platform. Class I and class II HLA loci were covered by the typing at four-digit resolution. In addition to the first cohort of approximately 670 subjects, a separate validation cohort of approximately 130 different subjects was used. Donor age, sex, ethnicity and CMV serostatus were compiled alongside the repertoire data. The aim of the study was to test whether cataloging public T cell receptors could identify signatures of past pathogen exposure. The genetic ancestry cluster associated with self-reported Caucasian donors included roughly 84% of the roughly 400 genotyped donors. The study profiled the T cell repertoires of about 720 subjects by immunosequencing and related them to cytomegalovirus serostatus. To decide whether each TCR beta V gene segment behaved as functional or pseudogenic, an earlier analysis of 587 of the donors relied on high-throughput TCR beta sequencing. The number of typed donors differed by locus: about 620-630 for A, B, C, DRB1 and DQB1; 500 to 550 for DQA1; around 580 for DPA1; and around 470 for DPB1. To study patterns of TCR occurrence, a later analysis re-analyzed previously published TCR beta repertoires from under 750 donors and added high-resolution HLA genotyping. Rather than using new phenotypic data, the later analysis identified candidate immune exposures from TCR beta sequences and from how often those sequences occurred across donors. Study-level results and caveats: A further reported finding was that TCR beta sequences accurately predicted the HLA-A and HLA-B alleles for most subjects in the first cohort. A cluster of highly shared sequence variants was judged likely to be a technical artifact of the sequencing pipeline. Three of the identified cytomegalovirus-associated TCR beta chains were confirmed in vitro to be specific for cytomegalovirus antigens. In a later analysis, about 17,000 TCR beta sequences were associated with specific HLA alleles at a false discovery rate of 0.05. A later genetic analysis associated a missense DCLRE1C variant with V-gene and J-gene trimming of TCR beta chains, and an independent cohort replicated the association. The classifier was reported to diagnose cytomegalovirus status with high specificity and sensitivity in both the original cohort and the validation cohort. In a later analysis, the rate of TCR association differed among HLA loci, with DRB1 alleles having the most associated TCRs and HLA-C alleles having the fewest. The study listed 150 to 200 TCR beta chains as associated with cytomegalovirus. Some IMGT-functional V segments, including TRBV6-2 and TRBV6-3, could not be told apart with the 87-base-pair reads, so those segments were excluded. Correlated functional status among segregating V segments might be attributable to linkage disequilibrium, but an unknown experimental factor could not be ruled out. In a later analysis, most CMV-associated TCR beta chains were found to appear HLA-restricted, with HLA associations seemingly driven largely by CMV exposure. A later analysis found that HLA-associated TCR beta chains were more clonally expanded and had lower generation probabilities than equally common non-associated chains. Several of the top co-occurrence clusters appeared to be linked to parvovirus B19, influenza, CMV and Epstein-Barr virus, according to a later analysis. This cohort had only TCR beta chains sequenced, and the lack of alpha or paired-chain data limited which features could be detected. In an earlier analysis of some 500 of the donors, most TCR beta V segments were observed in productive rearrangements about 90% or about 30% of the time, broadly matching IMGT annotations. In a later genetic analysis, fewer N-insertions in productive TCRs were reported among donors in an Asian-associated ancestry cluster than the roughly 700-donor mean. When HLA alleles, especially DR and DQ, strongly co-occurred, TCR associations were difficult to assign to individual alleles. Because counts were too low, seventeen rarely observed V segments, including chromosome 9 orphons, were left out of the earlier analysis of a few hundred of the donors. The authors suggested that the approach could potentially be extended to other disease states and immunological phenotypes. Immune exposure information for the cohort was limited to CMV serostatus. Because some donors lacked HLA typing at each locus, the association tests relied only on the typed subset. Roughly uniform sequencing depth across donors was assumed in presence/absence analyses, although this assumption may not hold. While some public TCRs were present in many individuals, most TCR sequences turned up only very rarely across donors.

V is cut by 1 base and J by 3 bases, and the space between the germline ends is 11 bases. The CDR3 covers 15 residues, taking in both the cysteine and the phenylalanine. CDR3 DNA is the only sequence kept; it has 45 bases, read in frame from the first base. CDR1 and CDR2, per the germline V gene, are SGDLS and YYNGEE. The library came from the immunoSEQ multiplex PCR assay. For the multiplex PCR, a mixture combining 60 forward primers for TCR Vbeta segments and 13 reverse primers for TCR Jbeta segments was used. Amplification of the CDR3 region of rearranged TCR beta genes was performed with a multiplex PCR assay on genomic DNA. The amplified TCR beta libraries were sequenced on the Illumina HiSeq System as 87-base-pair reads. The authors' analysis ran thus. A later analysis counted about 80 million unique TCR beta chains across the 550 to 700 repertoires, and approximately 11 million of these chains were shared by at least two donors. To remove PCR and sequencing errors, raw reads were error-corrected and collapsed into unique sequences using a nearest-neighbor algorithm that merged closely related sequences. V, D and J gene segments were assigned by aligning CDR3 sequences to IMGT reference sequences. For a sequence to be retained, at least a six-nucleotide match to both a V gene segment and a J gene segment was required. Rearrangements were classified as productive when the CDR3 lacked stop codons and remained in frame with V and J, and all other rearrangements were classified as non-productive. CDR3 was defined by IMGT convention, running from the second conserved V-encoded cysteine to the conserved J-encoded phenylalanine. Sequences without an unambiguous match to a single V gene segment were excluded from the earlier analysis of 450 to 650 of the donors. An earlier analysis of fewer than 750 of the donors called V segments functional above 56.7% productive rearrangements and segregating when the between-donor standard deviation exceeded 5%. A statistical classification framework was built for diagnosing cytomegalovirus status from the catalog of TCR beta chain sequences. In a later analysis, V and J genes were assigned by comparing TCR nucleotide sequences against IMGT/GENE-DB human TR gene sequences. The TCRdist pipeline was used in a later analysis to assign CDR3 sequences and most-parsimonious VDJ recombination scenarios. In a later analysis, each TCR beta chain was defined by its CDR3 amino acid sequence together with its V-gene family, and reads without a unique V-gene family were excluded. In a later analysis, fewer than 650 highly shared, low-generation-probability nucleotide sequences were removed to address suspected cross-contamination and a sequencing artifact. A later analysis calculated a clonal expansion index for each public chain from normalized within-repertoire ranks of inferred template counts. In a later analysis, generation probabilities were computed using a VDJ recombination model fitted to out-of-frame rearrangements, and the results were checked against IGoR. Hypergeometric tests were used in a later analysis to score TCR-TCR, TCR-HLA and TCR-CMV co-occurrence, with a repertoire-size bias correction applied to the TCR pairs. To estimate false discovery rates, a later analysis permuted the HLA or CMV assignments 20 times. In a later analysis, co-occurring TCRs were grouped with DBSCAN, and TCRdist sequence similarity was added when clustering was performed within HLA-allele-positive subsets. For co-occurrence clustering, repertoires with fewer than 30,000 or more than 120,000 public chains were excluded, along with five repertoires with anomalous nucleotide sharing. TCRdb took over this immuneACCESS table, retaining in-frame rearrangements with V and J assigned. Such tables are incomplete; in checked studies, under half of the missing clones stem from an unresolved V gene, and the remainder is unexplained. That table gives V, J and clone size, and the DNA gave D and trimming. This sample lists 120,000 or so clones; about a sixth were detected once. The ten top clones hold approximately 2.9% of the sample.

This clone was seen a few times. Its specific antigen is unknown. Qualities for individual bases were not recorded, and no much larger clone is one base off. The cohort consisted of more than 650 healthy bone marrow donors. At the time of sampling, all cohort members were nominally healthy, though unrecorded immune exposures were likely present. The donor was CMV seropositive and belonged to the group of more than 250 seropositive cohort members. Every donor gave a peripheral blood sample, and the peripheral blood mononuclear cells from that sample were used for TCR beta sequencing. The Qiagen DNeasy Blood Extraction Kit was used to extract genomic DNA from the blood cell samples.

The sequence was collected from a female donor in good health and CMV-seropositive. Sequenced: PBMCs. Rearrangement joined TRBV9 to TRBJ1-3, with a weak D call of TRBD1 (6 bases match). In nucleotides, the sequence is TGTGCCAGCAGCGTACAGGGGCGATATGGAAACACCATATATTTT. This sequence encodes CASSVQGRYGNTIYF.